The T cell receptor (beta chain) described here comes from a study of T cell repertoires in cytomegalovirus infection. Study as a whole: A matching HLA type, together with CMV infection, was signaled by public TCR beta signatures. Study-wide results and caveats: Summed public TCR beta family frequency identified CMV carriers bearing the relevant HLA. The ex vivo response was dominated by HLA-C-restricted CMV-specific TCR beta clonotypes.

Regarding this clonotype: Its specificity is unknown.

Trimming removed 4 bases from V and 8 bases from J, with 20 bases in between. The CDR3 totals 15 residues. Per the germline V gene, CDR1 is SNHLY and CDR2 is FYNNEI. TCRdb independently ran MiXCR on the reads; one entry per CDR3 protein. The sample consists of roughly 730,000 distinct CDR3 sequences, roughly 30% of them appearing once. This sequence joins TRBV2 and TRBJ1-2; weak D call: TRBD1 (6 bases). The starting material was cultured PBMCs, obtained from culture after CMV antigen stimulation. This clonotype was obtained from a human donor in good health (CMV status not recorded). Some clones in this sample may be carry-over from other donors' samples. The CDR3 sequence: CASSATGRGFGGYTF. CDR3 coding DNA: TGTGCCAGCAGTGCTACAGGGAGGGGATTTGGCGGCTACACCTTC.